These 3 T cell receptor beta chains originate from one sample sequenced in a study of blood T cells in healthy people across ages. For the second PCR, which ran for about 7 to 12 cycles, a sample-barcoded 5' primer and a J-beta primer mix were used. TCRdb reprocessed the 5' RACE reads with MiXCR, giving one entry per CDR3 protein. The table records 730,000 or so distinct CDR3 sequences, approximately 39% of them present only once. The sample consisted of blood. Receptors originate from a woman aged 55-69 years in good health.

The chain recombines TRBV6-6 with TRBJ1-2; 7 bases fit TRBD1. The length of the CDR3 is 11 residues. Germline CDR1 is MNHNY and CDR2 is SVGAGI (reference sequence). V lost 3 bases and J lost 13; bases outside the gene matches: 5. CDR3 region: CASSYEGASTF. In DNA form, the CDR3 reads TGTGCCAGCAGTTATGAGGGGGCCTCCACCTTC.

The chain employs TRBV20-1 and TRBJ2-1, with 14 bases fitting TRBD2. Germline CDR1 DFQATT, CDR2 SNEGSKA (reference sequence). The J segment lost 0 bases and the V segment lost 5 bases, leaving 6 bases of the junction unmatched. This CDR3 spans 17 amino acids. CDR3 bases: TGCAGTGCTCCATGGACTAGCGGGAGGAGCTCCTACAATGAGCAGTTCTTC. Its protein product is CSAPWTSGRSSYNEQFF.

The V call is TRBV12-5, the J call TRBJ2-5; 9 bases map to TRBD2. The ends lost 0 bases at V and 0 bases at J; junction bases unmatched: 8. CDR1 and CDR2 from the germline V gene are LGHNT and FRNRAP. There are 18 residues in the CDR3. The CDR3 DNA sequence: TGTGCTAGTGGTTTGGTTCCTGGGACTAGCAAATACCAAGAGACCCAGTACTTC. It is translated as CASGLVPGTSKYQETQYF.